Sequencing of this T cell receptor (beta chain) was carried out in a study of blood T cells in healthy people across ages. It was with a sample-barcoded 5' primer and a J-beta primer mix that a second PCR of roughly 7 to 11 cycles was run. TCRdb reanalysed the 5' RACE reads using MiXCR and keeps one entry per CDR3 protein. Of 650,000 to 700,000 distinct CDR3 sequences in the sample, 32% were seen once. There are 12 residues in the CDR3. The germline V gene encodes CDR1 DFQATT and CDR2 SNEGSKA (reference sequence). This clonotype has just a few counts. One base away lies a much larger clone, so this may be a sequencing read error.

This chain joins TRBV20-1 and TRBJ2-3; possible D gene TRBD2, 6 bases. Material for sequencing was blood. The sequence came from a woman aged 80 or older in good health. The CDR3 bases are TGCAGTACTAGAGGACTCGGGGGTACGCAGTATTTT. It codes for CSTRGLGGTQYF.